This TCR beta chain originates from a study of T cells in narcolepsy. With regard to this clone: Its antigen is unidentified.

Study observations and caveats: HCRT-specific and TRIB2-specific autoreactive clonotypes appeared among same-patient CSF and blood CD4+ clonotypes. Blood of same and different patients, but not healthy controls, reportedly held recurring autoreactive clonotypes. In some patient and control memory CD4+ samples, autoreactive clones were absent.

Here immunoSEQ multiplex PCR was the method, and the copy in TCRdb shows in-frame clones only, minus some. In the table there are about 22,000 clones, approximately 81% of which are singletons. CDR1 is MNHEY, CDR2 SVGAGI, per germline. Trimming cost V 6 bases and J 5 bases; bases outside gene matches: 6. The CDR3 is made up of 14 amino acids. This TCR derives from a human donor in good health. V gene TRBV6-5 combines with J gene TRBJ1-4; 7 bases are a match to TRBD1. Material: memory (CD45RA-) CD4+ T cells from blood. In DNA, the CDR3 is TGTGCCAGCAGGTACAGGGGAGTAAATGAAAAACTGTTTTTT. It is translated as CASRYRGVNEKLFF.